A single sample is the source of the 18 T cell receptor beta chains below, sequenced in a study of control samples from healthy donors and cancer patients. Sequenced by immunoSEQ multiplex PCR; TCRdb stores in-frame clones only, minus some. The data hold about 85,000 clones, with 85% to 90% observed a single time. The specimen was blood. These receptor sequences come from a woman aged 55-69 years in good health.

As to this clone: Relative to the germline gene, one junction end is altered; a read error may explain this. The V and J genes are TRBV18 and TRBJ1-3, with D possibly TRBD1 on 5 matching bases. The germline gives CDR1 KGHSH, CDR2 LQKENI. CDR3 length: 13 residues. CDR3: CASSPSVDRGPFF. In nucleotides, the CDR3 is TGTGCCAGCTCCCCCTCGGTTGACAGAGGGCCTTTTTTT.

The chain joins TRBV6-5 to TRBJ1-5; a possible D gene is TRBD1 (5 bases). CDR1 and CDR2 from the germline V gene are MNHEY and SVGAGI. V was pared by 7 bases and J by 2 bases, with 15 bases between. CDR3 length equals 15 residues. CDR3 sequence: CASTRAGGGNQPQHF. The CDR3, as DNA: TGTGCCAGCACGCGGGCGGGGGGGGGCAATCAGCCCCAGCATTTT.

The chain carries TRBV6-1 and TRBJ2-5; 9 bases line up with TRBD2. The V gene end was trimmed by 1 base and the J gene end by 2 bases; junction bases not matched to a gene: 2. The germline gives CDR1 MNHNS, CDR2 SASEGT. This CDR3 is 15 amino acids long. The CDR3 nucleotides read TGTGCCAGCAGTGAAGAGGCGGGGGGGCAAGAGACCCAGTACTTC. As protein: CASSEEAGGQETQYF.

The chain couples TRBV6-5 to TRBJ2-3; 9 bases agree with TRBD1. With 6 bases clipped from V and 4 bases from J, the junction kept 8 bases outside the gene matches. This CDR3 has 15 amino acids. Germline lookup yields CDR1 MNHEY and CDR2 SVGAGI. The CDR3 region is CASRPGQGVPDTQYF. The CDR3 DNA reads TGTGCCAGCAGGCCGGGACAGGGTGTCCCAGATACGCAGTATTTT.

This chain joins TRBV15 and TRBJ2-2, with TRBD2 matching over 8 bases. Per germline, CDR1 LNHNV and CDR2 YYDKDF (reference sequence). V trimming: 0 bases; J trimming: 4 bases; junction bases outside the gene matches: 4. CDR3 length: 16 residues. The CDR3 DNA reads TGTGCCACCAGCAGAGAACGGGAGGGCCCCACCGGGGAGCTGTTTTTT. Encoded protein: CATSREREGPTGELFF. Combining the CDR3 with reference TRBV15 and TRBJ2-2 gives the whole variable domain DAMVIQNPRYQVTQFGKPVTLSCSQTLNHNVMYWYQQKSSQAPKLLFHYYDKDFNNEADTPDNFQSRRPNTSFCFLDIRSPGLGDTAMYLCATSREREGPTGELFFGEGSRLTVL.

The chain carries TRBV4-3 and TRBJ2-3; 9 bases match TRBD2. This CDR3 has 15 residues. V shed 0 bases and J 5 bases; nucleotides not matched to a gene: 3. The germline CDR1 and CDR2 sequences are LGHNA and YSLEER. CDR3 in amino acids: CASSQEGGRGDTQYF. CDR3 sequence (DNA): TGCGCCAGCAGCCAAGAGGGCGGGAGGGGAGATACGCAGTATTTT.

V usage is TRBV6-5 and J usage is TRBJ1-1; D might be TRBD1 (6 bases). V was pared by 9 bases and J by 6 bases, with 11 bases between. Per germline, CDR1 MNHEY and CDR2 SVGAGI. The CDR3 contains 11 residues. The CDR3 DNA follows: TGTGCCAGTCGAGGGGGAGCTGAAGCTTTCTTT. The encoded protein is CASRGGAEAFF.

This clone was detected a few times. The CDR3 DNA reads TGTGCCAGCAGCCAGGAGGGACGGAGTCTTAGTAGTTTAGGCACCATATATTTT. This codes for CASSQEGRSLSSLGTIYF. The V and J genes are TRBV3-1 (or the pseudogene TRBV3-2) and TRBJ1-3; TRBD1 is a possible D gene (5 bases). This CDR3 has 18 amino acids. Germline CDR1 and CDR2: LGHDT and YNNKEL (reference sequence). The germline V and J ends were trimmed by 3 bases and 9 bases, with 27 bases remaining between them.

This rearrangement joins TRBV4-1 to TRBJ2-5; D unclear. Germline lookup yields CDR1 MGHRA and CDR2 YSYEKL. The CDR3 totals 16 residues. V gave up 1 base and J gave up 4 bases, with 16 bases separating them. The chain's CDR3 is CASSQVGKRVGETQYF. For the CDR3, the DNA is TGCGCCAGCAGCCAAGTTGGCAAGAGAGTTGGAGAGACCCAGTACTTC.

This clone has only a few counts. This sequence joins TRBV5-4 and TRBJ1-1; 9 bases line up with TRBD1. The CDR3 is made up of 13 amino acids. Germline CDR1 and CDR2: SGHNT and YYREEE (reference sequence). V lost 0 bases to trimming and J lost 8 bases; unmatched junction nucleotides: 2. The CDR3 sequence: CASSLGGTGEAFF. CDR3 in DNA: TGTGCCAGCAGCTTGGGAGGGACAGGGGAAGCTTTCTTT.

The chain employs TRBV11-3 and TRBJ2-3; the D gene is possibly TRBD2 (5 bases). The CDR3 loop spans 15 amino acids. CDR1 and CDR2 (germline): SGHNT, YENEEA. Trimming stripped 3 bases from V and 0 bases from J, with 10 bases between. This CDR3 reads CASSFVGESTDTQYF. The DNA for the CDR3 is TGTGCCAGCAGCTTTGTCGGGGAGAGCACAGATACGCAGTATTTT.

This rearrangement joins TRBV19 to TRBJ1-3; 7 nucleotides agree with TRBD1. V gave up 6 bases and J gave up 0 bases; unmatched junction bases: 5. The CDR3 totals 15 residues. Germline loops: CDR1 LNHDA, CDR2 SQIVND (reference sequence). CDR3 DNA sequence: TGTGCCAGTAGCGACAGGGCCAGCTCTGGAAACACCATATATTTT. Translated: CASSDRASSGNTIYF.

The chain has TRBV4-1 and TRBJ2-7; D unresolved. V was pared by 3 bases and J by 5 bases, with 14 bases between. CDR3 size: 14 residues. Germline assignment: CDR1 MGHRA and CDR2 YSYEKL. This CDR3 is CASSHFPDGHEQYF. CDR3 sequence (DNA): TGCGCCAGCAGCCACTTTCCGGACGGCCACGAGCAGTACTTC.

The chain links TRBV6-6 to TRBJ1-1; tentative D call: TRBD1 (5 bases). V was clipped by 2 bases and J by 5 bases, with 9 bases between them. The germline V gene encodes CDR1 MNHNY and CDR2 SVGAGI (reference sequence). This CDR3 comprises 13 residues. In nucleotides, the CDR3 is TGTGCCAGCAGTTACGTTGAGGGGACTGAAGCTTTCTTT. Its protein product is CASSYVEGTEAFF.

The genes are TRBV11-2 and TRBJ1-3; no clear D. V lost 0 bases and J lost 4, with 4 bases in between. The germline V gene encodes CDR1 SGHAT and CDR2 FQNNGV. The CDR3 contains 13 residues. This CDR3 reads CASSLDRGNTIYF. CDR3 sequence (DNA): TGTGCCAGCAGCTTAGATCGGGGAAACACCATATATTTT.

The chain uses TRBV10-3 and TRBJ1-1, with D uncertain. The germline V gene has CDR1 ENHRY and CDR2 SYGVKD. V shed 9 bases and J shed 3 bases, with 14 bases lying between them. The CDR3 is 13 amino acids. The DNA of the CDR3 is TGTGCCATAAAATCCTCGATAGACACTGAAGCTTTCTTT. Translation gives CAIKSSIDTEAFF.

The chain combines TRBV5-1 with TRBJ2-1; weak D call: TRBD2 (6 bases). The CDR3 totals 15 residues. Germline V CDR1 and CDR2: SGHRS, YFSETQ. V shed 1 base and J shed 3 bases, with 11 bases lying between them. The CDR3 loop reads CASSLRGGFYNEQFF. CDR3 DNA: TGCGCCAGCAGCTTGAGGGGAGGATTCTACAATGAGCAGTTCTTC.

The gene calls are TRBV5-1 and TRBJ1-6; 7 nucleotides agree with TRBD1. Trimming removed 3 bases from V and 7 bases from J; junction bases left unmatched: 4. CDR3 length equals 14 residues. The V gene's germline CDR1 is SGHRS and CDR2 YFSETQ. CDR3 region: CASSSRQGNSPLHF. CDR3 sequence (DNA): TGCGCCAGCAGCTCTAGACAGGGAAATTCACCCCTCCACTTT.